Following are 25 T cell receptor beta chains from one sample sequenced in a study of shared clonotypes between healthy human individuals. The naive CD8 population came from CD45RO-negative cells selected for CCR7, without terminally differentiated effector memory CD45RA+ cells. Sequencing used immunoSEQ multiplex PCR; TCRdb keeps in-frame clones, though not all of them. The table lists 2 million to 2.5 million clones, about 95% of them singletons. Sequencing was carried out using naive CD8+ T cells sorted from blood. These receptors all come from a man younger than 30 in good health.

J is TRBJ2-7 and V is TRBV6-1, with a weak D call TRBD2 (5 bases). The CDR3 sequence is 12 residues long. CDR1 MNHNS and CDR2 SASEGT come from the germline V gene. The germline V and J ends were trimmed by 7 bases and 4 bases, with 11 bases remaining between them. CDR3 loop: CASTGEEYEQYF. CDR3 bases: TGTGCCAGCACCGGGGAAGAGTACGAGCAGTACTTC.

The CDR3 coding sequence is TGTGCCAGCAGTTATTTTGGGGGGGCAACTAATGAAAAACTGTTTTTT. Translation: CASSYFGGATNEKLFF. V is TRBV28 and J is TRBJ1-4, with D possibly matching TRBD1 (5 bases). This CDR3 comprises 16 residues. Between the trimmed V and J ends, which lost 4 bases and 0 bases, there was a span of 12 bases. Germline V CDR1 and CDR2: MDHEN, SYDVKM.

The chain is built from TRBV5-5 and TRBJ1-5; TRBD1 matches 8 bases. The length of the CDR3 is 16 residues. Per the germline V gene, CDR1 is SGHKS and CDR2 is YYEKEE (reference sequence). V trimming: 4 bases; J trimming: 2 bases; junction bases outside the gene matches: 8. CDR3: CASSLTGANGNQPQHF. For the CDR3, the DNA is TGTGCCAGCAGCCTGACAGGGGCTAACGGCAATCAGCCCCAGCATTTT.

V gene TRBV10-1 combines with J gene TRBJ2-3; 9 bases fit TRBD1. Germline CDR1 WNHNN, CDR2 SYGVQD (reference sequence). CDR3 size: 17 residues. The junction had 6 bases not matched to a gene; V was cut back by 0 bases and J by 2 bases. Written as DNA, the CDR3 is TGCGCCAGCAGTGAGTCCAGGACAGGGGTTGACACAGATACGCAGTATTTT. Its translation: CASSESRTGVDTDTQYF.

The CDR3 region is CASSVGPEALSGANVLTF. The CDR3 nucleotides are TGTGCCAGCAGCGTAGGACCTGAGGCCCTATCTGGGGCCAACGTCCTGACTTTC. This sequence joins TRBV9 and TRBJ2-6, with unresolved D. V dropped 0 bases and J dropped 1 base, with 14 bases sitting between them. The germline V gene has CDR1 SGDLS and CDR2 YYNGEE. The CDR3 runs to 18 residues. Full variable domain (remainder filled in from reference TRBV9 and TRBJ2-6): DSGVTQTPKHLITATGQRVTLRCSPRSGDLSVYWYQQSLDQGLQFLIQYYNGEERAKGNILERFSAQQFPDLHSELNLSSLELGDSALYFCASSVGPEALSGANVLTFGAGSRLTVL.

V usage is TRBV28 and J usage is TRBJ2-2, with TRBD1 as a possible D gene (5 bases). The CDR3 sequence is 18 residues long. Trimming stripped 6 bases from V and 1 base from J, with 21 bases between. Germline V lookup: CDR1 MDHEN, CDR2 SYDVKM. In nucleotides, the CDR3 is TGTGCCAGCAGCCCCGCGAGCCTGGCACAGGAGAACACCGGGGAGCTGTTTTTT. It yields the protein CASSPASLAQENTGELFF.

The V call is TRBV7-2, the J call TRBJ1-6; D may be TRBD1 (5 bases). Germline V gene lookup returns CDR1 SGHTA and CDR2 FQGNSA. The CDR3 loop spans 16 amino acids. V lost 7 bases and J lost 7, with 20 bases in between. The CDR3 sequence: CASTSTVGVSNSPLHF. The CDR3 DNA is TGTGCCAGCACCTCAACGGTGGGGGTTAGCAATTCACCCCTCCACTTT.

A single count supports this clone. This chain uses TRBV7-9 with TRBJ1-3; D unclear. CDR1 and CDR2 from the germline V gene are SEHNR and FQNEAQ (reference sequence). The CDR3 sequence is 15 residues long. V gave up 5 bases and J gave up 6 bases, with 17 bases separating them. The CDR3 loop reads CASSPSGRSENTIYF. The CDR3 DNA follows: TGTGCCAGCAGCCCGTCGGGTAGATCCGAAAACACCATATATTTT.

The chain is built from TRBV27 and TRBJ2-6; D is undetermined. This CDR3 is built from 14 residues. Trimming removed 6 bases from V and 4 bases from J, with 10 bases in between. The V gene's germline CDR1 is MNHEY and CDR2 SMNVEV (reference sequence). This CDR3 is CASRLGVGANVLTF. CDR3 DNA: TGTGCCAGCAGGCTCGGAGTCGGGGCCAACGTCCTGACTTTC. Together with reference TRBV27 and TRBJ2-6, the CDR3 gives the full variable domain: EAQVTQNPRYLITVTGKKLTVTCSQNMNHEYMSWYRQDPGLGLRQIYYSMNVEVTDKGDVPEGYKVSRKEKRNFPLILESPSPNQTSLYFCASRLGVGANVLTFGAGSRLTVL.

This CDR3 reads CASSDLNEQFF. The CDR3 DNA reads as TGTGCCAGCAGCGACCTCAATGAGCAGTTCTTC. The V and J genes are TRBV9 and TRBJ2-1; D is uncertain. V was shortened by 3 bases and J by 6 bases, with 4 bases between the two germline ends. This CDR3 spans 11 amino acids. Germline lookup yields CDR1 SGDLS and CDR2 YYNGEE. The whole variable domain, remainder taken from reference TRBV9 and TRBJ2-1, is DSGVTQTPKHLITATGQRVTLRCSPRSGDLSVYWYQQSLDQGLQFLIQYYNGEERAKGNILERFSAQQFPDLHSELNLSSLELGDSALYFCASSDLNEQFFGPGTRLTVL.

The rearrangement links TRBV5-4 to TRBJ2-7, with 14 bases aligning to TRBD2. The germline gives CDR1 SGHNT, CDR2 YYREEE (reference sequence). The CDR3 consists of 15 residues. The junction had 4 bases not matched to a gene; V was cut back by 2 bases and J by 6 bases. The CDR3 is CASSFEGLAGAEQYF. CDR3 coding DNA: TGTGCCAGCAGCTTCGAGGGACTAGCGGGAGCCGAGCAGTACTTC.

This clone was seen only once. The chain is built from TRBV6-5 and TRBJ2-7, with a weak D call TRBD1 (5 bases). Germline CDR1 and CDR2: MNHEY and SVGAGI. V was pared by 1 base and J by 3 bases, with 10 bases between. CDR3 length: 14 residues. The CDR3 coding sequence is TGTGCCAGCAGTTACTTTCAGGGTGACTACGAGCAGTACTTC. It specifies CASSYFQGDYEQYF.

A single count supports this clone. V and J are TRBV27 and TRBJ2-7, with unresolved D. The germline V gene has CDR1 MNHEY and CDR2 SMNVEV (reference sequence). The ends were cut back, 0 bases at V and 5 bases at J, with 11 bases in the middle. The CDR3 is made up of 14 amino acids. The CDR3 bases are TGTGCCAGCAGTTTATCGATAGGGTCGGACGAGCAGTACTTC. Residues: CASSLSIGSDEQYF.

V is TRBV27 and J is TRBJ2-5; TRBD2 matches 13 bases. Losses at the gene ends were 6 bases for V and 1 base for J; bases not matched to a gene: 8. There are 17 residues in the CDR3. Germline V gives CDR1 MNHEY, CDR2 SMNVEV (reference sequence). The CDR3 DNA follows: TGTGCCAGCAGAAGACTAGCGGGGGGACGAAGCCAAGAGACCCAGTACTTC. The encoded protein is CASRRLAGGRSQETQYF.

The chain is built from TRBV6-6 and TRBJ1-5, with 10 bases that match TRBD1. Germline V gives CDR1 MNHNY, CDR2 SVGAGI (reference sequence). The V gene end was trimmed by 5 bases and the J gene end by 4 bases; junction bases not matched to a gene: 8. The CDR3 is 16 residues long. The CDR3 region has the DNA TGTGCCAGCAGTCGATATCCGGGACAGGGGAATCAGCCCCAGCATTTT. Protein: CASSRYPGQGNQPQHF.

J is TRBJ1-1 and V is TRBV5-1; 7 bases are shared with TRBD1. Unmatched junction bases numbered 7, after V lost 0 bases and J lost 8 bases. The CDR3 sequence is 14 residues long. Germline CDR1 SGHRS, CDR2 YFSETQ. The DNA of the CDR3 is TGCGCCAGCAGCTTGGAGGCTTCGGACAGGGAAGCTTTCTTT. Its translation is CASSLEASDREAFF.

V usage is TRBV11-2 and J usage is TRBJ2-2; 10 bases are a match to TRBD2. This CDR3 is 15 amino acids long. The germline CDR1 and CDR2 sequences are SGHAT and FQNNGV. V dropped 3 bases and J dropped 3; count of bases not matched to a gene: 1. CDR3 protein: CASSFSGGHTGELFF. CDR3 bases: TGTGCCAGCAGCTTTAGCGGGGGGCACACCGGGGAGCTGTTTTTT.

The CDR3 nucleotides read TGCAGCGTTAGGGGACTAGCGGAAAACTACGAGCAGTACTTC. Translated, it gives CSVRGLAENYEQYF. The chain links TRBV29-1 to TRBJ2-7, with 11 positions matching TRBD2. CDR3 length equals 14 residues. Germline V lookup: CDR1 SQVTM, CDR2 ANQGSEA. The V and J ends lost 5 bases and 3 bases, in that order; junction bases with no gene match: 6.

This chain joins TRBV13 and TRBJ2-6, with TRBD2 identical over 10 bases. Germline V gene data show CDR1 as PRHDT and CDR2 as FYEKMQ (reference sequence). Trimming at V came to 5 bases and at J to 3 bases, leaving 13 bases not matched to a gene. The CDR3 runs 19 residues. The CDR3 region has the DNA TGTGCCAGCAGCCCCATTAGCGGGGGGCTAGGAAATGGGGCCAACGTCCTGACTTTC. Its translation is CASSPISGGLGNGANVLTF.

The CDR3 bases are TGTGCCAGCAGTTACGGGGACAGGGAGTTAGGGTACGAGCAGTACTTC. It translates to CASSYGDRELGYEQYF. J is TRBJ2-7 and V is TRBV6-5; TRBD1 agrees at 9 bases. There are 16 residues in the CDR3. Germline V CDR1 and CDR2: MNHEY, SVGAGI. J lost 4 bases, V lost 2 bases, and 9 bases had no gene match.

The chain links TRBV10-2 to TRBJ2-5, with D perhaps TRBD2 (5 bases). The length of the CDR3 is 16 residues. Germline lookup yields CDR1 WSHSY and CDR2 SAAADI. The V end was cut by 3 bases, the J end by 1 base, with 15 bases between. CDR3 loop: CASSDLRGHFQETQYF. CDR3 coding DNA: TGCGCCAGCAGTGACCTTCGAGGGCACTTCCAAGAGACCCAGTACTTC.

V usage is TRBV6-1 and J usage is TRBJ2-1, with TRBD2 identical over 7 bases. The ends lost 3 bases at V and 0 bases at J; junction bases unmatched: 11. This CDR3 contains 18 residues. Germline assignment: CDR1 MNHNS and CDR2 SASEGT. The CDR3 is CASSDPKVRESSYNEQFF. CDR3 in DNA: TGTGCCAGCAGTGACCCTAAGGTGCGGGAGAGCTCCTACAATGAGCAGTTCTTC.

The V gene is TRBV6-1, the J gene TRBJ1-3; D remains ambiguous. Between the trimmed V and J ends, which lost 3 bases and 0 bases, there was a span of 6 bases. The CDR3 has 14 residues. Germline V gives CDR1 MNHNS, CDR2 SASEGT. In DNA form, the CDR3 reads TGTGCCAGCAGTGATGCGGGCTCTGGAAACACCATATATTTT. Translating it yields CASSDAGSGNTIYF.

The chain recombines TRBV4-1 with TRBJ1-5; D ambiguous. The length of the CDR3 is 14 residues. The V and J ends lost 2 bases and 4 bases respectively, with 9 bases between them. The germline V gene has CDR1 MGHRA and CDR2 YSYEKL. In nucleotides, the CDR3 is TGCGCCAGCAGCCAACTGCAGATTAATCAGCCCCAGCATTTT. This sequence encodes CASSQLQINQPQHF.

This chain uses TRBV5-1 with TRBJ2-3; 8 nucleotides line up with TRBD2. J was trimmed by 4 bases and V by 3 bases; bases with no gene match: 7. The CDR3 contains 15 residues. Germline V gene sequence: CDR1 SGHRS, CDR2 YFSETQ. CDR3 loop: CASSSRGGNADTQYF. CDR3 DNA: TGCGCCAGCAGCTCCCGGGGGGGCAACGCAGATACGCAGTATTTT.